One sample yielded the 27 T cell receptor beta chains listed below, sequenced in a study of OX40 agonist ivuxolimab in advanced cancers. Measured with immunoSEQ multiplex PCR; TCRdb has only the in-frame clones, and not every one. The table has approximately 91,000 clones, roughly 87% seen once. The material sequenced was CD4+ or CD8+ T cells sorted from blood, taken in a trial of the OX40 agonist ivuxolimab. The receptors derive from an adult with an advanced solid tumor such as melanoma, head and neck, liver or kidney cancer.

This rearrangement joins TRBV11-2 to TRBJ1-5; 7 bases map to TRBD1. The CDR3 is 15 residues long. The ends lost 7 bases at V and 6 bases at J; junction bases unmatched: 12. The V gene's germline CDR1 is SGHAT and CDR2 FQNNGV. This CDR3 reads CASKSARGVGQPQHF. In DNA, the CDR3 is TGTGCCAGCAAATCGGCCAGGGGGGTAGGTCAGCCCCAGCATTTT.

The rearrangement uses TRBV6-5 and TRBJ1-2; no definite D call. Germline assignment: CDR1 MNHEY and CDR2 SVGAGI. The CDR3 extends over 11 amino acids. The V end lost 11 bases, the J end lost 6 bases, and 13 bases lay between the germline ends. Here the CDR3 reads CASGEGHGYTF. In nucleotides, the CDR3 is TGTGCCTCCGGGGAGGGCCATGGCTACACCTTC.

V gene TRBV10-3 combines with J gene TRBJ1-3, with D perhaps TRBD1 (5 bases). The CDR3 covers 13 residues. V was trimmed by 4 bases and J by 2 bases, leaving 6 bases between them. Germline V gene data show CDR1 as ENHRY and CDR2 as SYGVKD. The CDR3 is CAISVQAGNTIYF. CDR3 coding DNA: TGTGCCATCAGTGTACAGGCTGGAAACACCATATATTTT.

This clone was observed once. The chain links TRBV30 to TRBJ2-3; D is unclear. Deletions cut 5 bases from V and 6 bases from J, with 18 bases between. The CDR3 spans 14 residues. The germline CDR1 and CDR2 sequences are GTSNPN and SVGIG (reference sequence). The chain's CDR3 is CAWGPLSSRDTQYF. Written as DNA, the CDR3 is TGTGCCTGGGGGCCACTGAGTAGCAGGGATACGCAGTATTTT.

This clone was picked up one time. The chain has TRBV6-5 and TRBJ1-2; D is undetermined. Germline lookup yields CDR1 MNHEY and CDR2 SVGAGI. Between the trimmed V and J ends, which lost 6 bases and 4 bases, there was a span of 12 bases. The CDR3 runs 13 residues. CDR3 sequence: CASRAGLSYGYTF. CDR3 DNA: TGTGCCAGCAGAGCCGGGCTAAGCTATGGCTACACCTTC.

The CDR3 spells CASSSNTGITYEQYF. CDR3 sequence (DNA): TGTGCCAGCTCATCAAACACAGGGATCACCTACGAGCAGTACTTC. The rearrangement uses TRBV18 and TRBJ2-7, with D possibly being TRBD1 (6 bases). V dropped 5 bases and J dropped 2 bases, with 16 bases sitting between them. The CDR3 has 15 residues. Germline V gives CDR1 KGHSH, CDR2 LQKENI.

In the case of this clone: The same CDR3 can be traced to other DNA sequences in this sample. This sequence joins TRBV6-5 and TRBJ1-5; D remains unclear. The CDR3 length is 15 residues. Looked up from germline, CDR1 is MNHEY and CDR2 is SVGAGI. Trimming pared 0 bases from V and 4 bases from J, leaving 10 bases between. The chain's CDR3 is CASSYSGGSNQPQHF. CDR3 nucleotides: TGTGCCAGCAGTTACTCCGGAGGGTCTAATCAGCCCCAGCATTTT.

The chain recombines TRBV10-1 with TRBJ1-6; maybe TRBD1 (5 bases). The CDR3 length is 13 residues. The germline CDR1 and CDR2 sequences are WNHNN and SYGVQD (reference sequence). Trimming removed 7 bases at V and 9 bases at J, with 13 bases between. CDR3 region: CASIGTGRSPLHF. The CDR3 DNA sequence: TGCGCCAGCATAGGAACAGGACGTTCACCCCTCCACTTT.

The sample holds one count of this clone. The V and J genes are TRBV18 and TRBJ2-1; D remains unclear. This CDR3 spans 17 amino acids. In germline, CDR1 is KGHSH, CDR2 LQKENI. Deletions cut 1 base from V and 4 bases from J, with 17 bases between. This CDR3 is CASSPLFRPQRYNEQFF. CDR3 sequence (DNA): TGTGCCAGCTCACCACTCTTTAGACCCCAAAGGTACAATGAGCAGTTCTTC. Full variable domain (missing parts from reference TRBV18 and TRBJ2-1): NAGVMQNPRHLVRRRGQEARLRCSPMKGHSHVYWYRQLPEEGLKFMVYLQKENIIDESGMPKERFSAEFPKEGPSILRIQQVVRGDSAAYFCASSPLFRPQRYNEQFFGPGTRLTVL.

Comment on this clone: The same CDR3 also results from other DNA sequences found in this sample. The rearrangement joins TRBV5-1 to TRBJ1-5; possible D gene TRBD1, 5 bases. This CDR3 has 13 residues. V lost 0 bases to trimming and J lost 5 bases, with 6 bases between them. Germline lookup yields CDR1 SGHRS and CDR2 YFSETQ. The CDR3 DNA is TGCGCCAGCAGCTTGGGGGGCGATCAGCCCCAGCATTTT. Protein sequence: CASSLGGDQPQHF.

The chain employs TRBV7-8 and TRBJ1-2; the D is unclear. Germline CDR1 SGHVS, CDR2 FQNEAQ. Trimming shortened V by 1 base and J by 8 bases, and 8 bases separated the two germline ends. CDR3 length equals 12 residues. The CDR3 nucleotides are TGTGCCAGCAGCTTAGATGGTCCGGGCTACACCTTC. This translates into CASSLDGPGYTF. The whole variable domain, remainder taken from reference TRBV7-8 and TRBJ1-2, is GAGVSQSPRYKVAKRGQDVALRCDPISGHVSLFWYQQALGQGPEFLTYFQNEAQLDKSGLPSDRFFAERPEGSVSTLKIQRTQQEDSAVYLCASSLDGPGYTFGSGTRLTVV.

Comment on this clone: Other DNA variants within this sample encode the same CDR3. The V and J genes are TRBV9 and TRBJ2-7; 11 bases map to TRBD1. The CDR3 loop spans 14 amino acids. J was trimmed by 4 bases and V by 4 bases; bases with no gene match: 4. The germline CDR1 and CDR2 sequences are SGDLS and YYNGEE. The CDR3 DNA is TGTGCCAGCAGCCCTGGACAGGGGGCGTACGAGCAGTACTTC. Protein: CASSPGQGAYEQYF.

The rearrangement joins TRBV18 to TRBJ2-2, with D unclear. CDR3 length: 14 amino acids. V was trimmed by 2 bases and J by 7 bases, leaving 11 bases between them. Looked up from germline, CDR1 is KGHSH and CDR2 is LQKENI. Here the CDR3 reads CASSPSWRDGELFF. The CDR3 nucleotides read TGTGCCAGCTCACCATCTTGGAGAGACGGGGAGCTGTTTTTT.

The V gene is TRBV4-1, the J gene TRBJ1-1; tentatively, D is TRBD1 (5 bases). Germline V gene data show CDR1 as MGHRA and CDR2 as YSYEKL. This CDR3 region has 17 residues. Trimming took 0 bases from V and 2 from J, leaving 16 bases between them. CDR3: CASSQDRVQETNTEAFF. The CDR3 DNA reads as TGCGCCAGCAGCCAAGATCGAGTACAGGAAACAAACACTGAAGCTTTCTTT.

CDR3 protein: CASSLAGGSNQPQHF. CDR3 nucleotide sequence: TGTGCCAGCAGCTTGGCCGGGGGGAGCAATCAGCCCCAGCATTTT. The V gene is TRBV5-6, the J gene TRBJ1-5; D possibly corresponds to TRBD1 (5 bases). CDR1 is SGHDT, CDR2 YYEEEE, per germline. This CDR3 is 15 amino acids long. V was shortened by 0 bases and J by 1 base, with 8 bases between the two germline ends. Complete variable domain (other parts from reference TRBV5-6 and TRBJ1-5): DAGVTQSPTHLIKTRGQQVTLRCSPKSGHDTVSWYQQALGQGPQFIFQYYEEEERQRGNFPDRFSGHQFPNYSSELNVNALLLGDSALYLCASSLAGGSNQPQHFGDGTRLSIL.

The chain couples TRBV11-1 to TRBJ2-7; 9 nucleotides match TRBD1. V dropped 3 bases and J dropped 3; count of bases not matched to a gene: 3. This CDR3 is built from 14 residues. Germline V gene lookup returns CDR1 SGHAT and CDR2 FQDESV (reference sequence). As DNA, the CDR3 is TGTGCCAGCAGCTTTGGACAGGGGAACTACGAGCAGTACTTC. Amino acid sequence: CASSFGQGNYEQYF. Full variable domain (remainder filled in from reference TRBV11-1 and TRBJ2-7): EAEVAQSPRYKITEKSQAVAFWCDPISGHATLYWYRQILGQGPELLVQFQDESVVDDSQLPKDRFSAERLKGVDSTLKIQPAELGDSAMYLCASSFGQGNYEQYFGPGTRLTVT.

This clone was detected a few times. The V gene is TRBV20-1, the J gene TRBJ2-1, with 7 bases identical to TRBD2. The junction had 2 bases not matched to a gene; V was cut back by 1 base and J by 11 bases. The CDR3 contains 11 residues. Germline loops: CDR1 DFQATT, CDR2 SNEGSKA (reference sequence). The CDR3 sequence is CSARGGGQQFF. CDR3 bases: TGCAGTGCTAGAGGGGGGGGTCAGCAGTTCTTC.

V usage is TRBV6-4 and J usage is TRBJ2-2, with D possibly TRBD1 on 5 matching bases. Trimming took off 4 bases at V and 2 bases at J, with 8 bases between the two ends. Per germline, CDR1 MRHNA and CDR2 SNTAGT. The CDR3 has 14 amino acids. DNA for the CDR3: TGTGCCAGCAGTGTAGGGGTCAACACCGGGGAGCTGTTTTTT. It codes for CASSVGVNTGELFF.

The V call is TRBV5-6, the J call TRBJ2-5; TRBD2 aligns across 7 bases. The CDR3 sequence is 14 residues long. Germline V gives CDR1 SGHDT, CDR2 YYEEEE. Losses at the gene ends were 2 bases for V and 2 bases for J; bases not matched to a gene: 3. The CDR3 region has the DNA TGTGCCAGCAGCTTAAAGCGGGGACAAGAGACCCAGTACTTC. Translated, it gives CASSLKRGQETQYF.

The count of this clone is one. The V call is TRBV18, the J call TRBJ1-2, with D uncertain. Trimming took off 6 bases at V and 5 bases at J, with 25 bases between the two ends. Germline lookup yields CDR1 KGHSH and CDR2 LQKENI. The CDR3 extends over 17 amino acids. The CDR3 DNA sequence: TGTGCCAGCTCCCCCCGGACCTTTAGCCTAAAGTCGTATGGCTACACCTTC. Translating it yields CASSPRTFSLKSYGYTF.

This CDR3 reads CSVELRGYNEQFF. CDR3 bases: TGCAGCGTTGAATTGCGGGGGTACAATGAGCAGTTCTTC. The gene calls are TRBV29-1 and TRBJ2-1; 7 nucleotides align to TRBD2. This CDR3 is 13 amino acids long. Germline V gives CDR1 SQVTM, CDR2 ANQGSEA. The J segment lost 4 bases and the V segment lost 2 bases, leaving 2 bases of the junction unmatched.

This clone was detected once. The V call is TRBV6-6, the J call TRBJ2-2; D is uncertain. Per germline, CDR1 MNHNY and CDR2 SVGAGI (reference sequence). This CDR3 is built from 13 residues. V gave up 0 bases and J gave up 7 bases, with 6 bases separating them. The CDR3 here is CASSYSGNGELFF. In DNA, the CDR3 is TGTGCCAGCAGTTACTCGGGAAACGGGGAGCTGTTTTTT.

This chain links TRBV4-1 with TRBJ1-1; weak D call: TRBD1 (6 bases). Germline CDR1 reads MGHRA; CDR2 reads YSYEKL. The CDR3 loop spans 14 amino acids. V gave up 0 bases and J gave up 5 bases, with 10 bases separating them. The CDR3 is CASSQDRGRTEAFF. Here the CDR3 DNA reads TGCGCCAGCAGCCAAGACAGGGGACGGACTGAAGCTTTCTTT.

The gene calls are TRBV5-6 and TRBJ1-3; 9 nucleotides line up with TRBD1. CDR3 length: 16 amino acids. With V trimmed by 2 bases and J by 0 bases, 3 bases remained unmatched. CDR1 and CDR2 (germline): SGHDT, YYEEEE. Here the CDR3 reads CASSFGTGRSGNTIYF. The CDR3 coding sequence is TGTGCCAGCAGCTTTGGGACAGGGCGCTCTGGAAACACCATATATTTT.

This clone was picked up a small number of times. The CDR3 DNA follows: TGCGCCAGCAGCTTGGCTCTTGCGGGGGGGCCTAGAGATACGCAGTATTTT. Protein sequence: CASSLALAGGPRDTQYF. The V gene is TRBV5-1, the J gene TRBJ2-3, with 9 bases fitting TRBD2. CDR3 length: 17 amino acids. The ends lost 0 bases at V and 5 bases at J; junction bases unmatched: 10. CDR1 is SGHRS and CDR2 is YFSETQ in the germline V gene.

The sample holds one count of this clone. The rearrangement uses TRBV6-1 and TRBJ2-1, with 7 bases lining up with TRBD1. V dropped 4 bases and J dropped 9; count of bases not matched to a gene: 9. The germline V gene encodes CDR1 MNHNS and CDR2 SASEGT. CDR3 length equals 14 residues. CDR3 protein: CASSVKTGIVEQFF. The CDR3 DNA reads TGTGCCAGCAGTGTAAAGACAGGGATCGTTGAGCAGTTCTTC.

This rearrangement joins TRBV4-1 to TRBJ1-1; unclear D gene. Germline V lookup: CDR1 MGHRA, CDR2 YSYEKL. V lost 7 bases, J lost 0 bases, and 18 bases lay in between. The CDR3 contains 16 residues. CDR3 nucleotide sequence: TGCGCCAGCACCCGGGCGGCAAAAACAATGAACACTGAAGCTTTCTTT. It specifies CASTRAAKTMNTEAFF.